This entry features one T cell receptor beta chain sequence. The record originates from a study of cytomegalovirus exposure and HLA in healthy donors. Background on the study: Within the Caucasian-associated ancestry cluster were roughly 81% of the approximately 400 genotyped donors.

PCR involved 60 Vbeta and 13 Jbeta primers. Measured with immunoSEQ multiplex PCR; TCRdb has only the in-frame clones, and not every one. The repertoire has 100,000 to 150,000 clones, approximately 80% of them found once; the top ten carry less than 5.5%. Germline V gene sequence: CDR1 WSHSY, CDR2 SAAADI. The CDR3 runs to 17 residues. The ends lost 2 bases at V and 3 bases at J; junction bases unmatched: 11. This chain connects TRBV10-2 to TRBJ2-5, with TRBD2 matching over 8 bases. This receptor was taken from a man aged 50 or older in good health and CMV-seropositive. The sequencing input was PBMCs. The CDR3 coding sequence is TGCGCCAGCAGTGAGACCCCGGGACTAGGAGGGAAAGAGACCCAGTACTTC. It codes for CASSETPGLGGKETQYF.